This entry features one T cell receptor (beta chain) sequence. No antigen is known for it. No base quality information exists; no much larger clone differs at one position. For CDR1 and CDR2, the germline V gene (reference sequence) lists SEHNR and FQNEAQ. V drops 2 bases and J drops 7 bases, leaving 14 bases in between. Counted from cysteine to phenylalanine, this CDR3 has 14 amino acids. Only CDR3 DNA is held: 42 bases, read in frame from base 1. The data belong to a study of cytomegalovirus exposure and HLA in healthy donors listed by TCRdb under 2017. About the full investigation: An earlier analysis of approximately 600 of the donors reported roughly 270 Gb of sequence data and 117 million unique TCR beta sequences from 150 million to 200 million T cells. An early release covering 550 to 700 HLA-typed donors comprised about 290 gigabases of sequencing data and roughly 86 million unique TCR sequences. Among the roughly 430 genotyped donors, around 81% belonged to the genetic ancestry cluster associated with self-reported Caucasian donors. The study was designed to test whether signatures of past pathogen exposure could be identified by cataloging public T cell receptors. The study used immunosequencing to profile the T cell repertoires of 600 to 850 subjects and linked those repertoires to cytomegalovirus serostatus. A separate validation cohort of roughly 110 different subjects was used in addition to the approximately 700-subject first cohort. To predict cytomegalovirus infection status, the study combined high-throughput TCR immunosequencing, statistical association of individual TCRs with disease status, and machine learning. In a later analysis, previously published TCR beta repertoires from 600 to 850 donors were re-analyzed and high-resolution HLA genotyping was added so that TCR occurrence patterns could be studied. Rather than using new phenotypic data, the later analysis identified candidate immune exposures from TCR beta sequences and from how often those sequences occurred across donors. An earlier analysis of 587 of the donors used high-throughput TCR beta sequencing to judge whether each TCR beta V gene segment behaved as functional or pseudogenic. Donor age, sex, ethnicity and CMV serostatus were compiled alongside the repertoire data. In a later genetic analysis, genome-wide SNP genotypes for about three fifths of the roughly 670 donors were used, and that subset was treated as a discovery cohort. All discovery cohort repertoires had been generated using a single sequencing platform. HLA typing covered class I and class II loci at four-digit resolution. The number of typed donors differed by locus: 629-630 for A, B, C, DRB1 and DQB1; approximately 520 for DQA1; approximately 610 for DPA1; and approximately 450 for DPB1. About five DR-DQ haplotypes were handled as single units for association and clustering because linkage in the cohort was strong. On average, approximately 250,000 unique TCR beta nucleotide sequences were sequenced per donor among 398 genotyped donors of the cohort, with around 19% of those sequences being non-productive.

The cohort comprised under 700 healthy bone marrow donors. Cohort members were all nominally healthy when sampled, although unrecorded immune exposures were likely present. The donor was CMV seronegative and was included in the group of over 300 seronegative cohort members. A peripheral blood sample was provided by each donor, and peripheral blood mononuclear cells were used for TCR beta sequencing. The Qiagen DNeasy Blood Extraction Kit was used to extract genomic DNA from the blood cell samples. The library was made by the immunoSEQ multiplex PCR assay. The multiplex PCR relied on a mix of 60 forward primers for TCR Vbeta segments and 13 reverse primers for TCR Jbeta segments. Amplification of the CDR3 region of rearranged TCR beta genes was performed with a multiplex PCR assay on genomic DNA. The amplified TCR beta libraries were sequenced on the Illumina HiSeq System as 87-base-pair reads. From the authors' description of their analysis: A later analysis counted 65 million to 90 million unique TCR beta chains across the 700 or so repertoires, and roughly 10 million of these chains were shared by at least two donors. To remove PCR and sequencing errors, raw reads were error-corrected and collapsed into unique sequences using a nearest-neighbor algorithm that merged closely related sequences. CDR3 sequences were aligned to IMGT reference sequences to assign V, D and J gene segments. For a sequence to be retained, at least a six-nucleotide match to both a V gene segment and a J gene segment was required. Rearrangements were called productive when the CDR3 lacked stop codons and stayed in frame with V and J; all others were non-productive. Following IMGT convention, CDR3 was defined as the stretch from the second conserved V-encoded cysteine to the conserved J-encoded phenylalanine. In an earlier analysis of 500 to 650 of the donors, sequences lacking an unambiguous match to a single V gene segment were excluded. In an earlier analysis of approximately 590 of the donors, a V segment was called functional when productive rearrangements were above 56.7%, and segregating when the standard deviation between donors exceeded 5%. A statistical classification framework was developed to diagnose cytomegalovirus status using the catalog of TCR beta chain sequences. A later analysis assigned V and J genes by comparing TCR nucleotide sequences with IMGT/GENE-DB human TR gene sequences. The TCRdist pipeline was used in a later analysis to assign CDR3 sequences and most-parsimonious VDJ recombination scenarios. In a later analysis, each TCR beta chain was defined by its CDR3 amino acid sequence together with its V-gene family, and reads lacking a unique V-gene family were excluded. A later analysis removed 550 to 700 highly shared, low-generation-probability nucleotide sequences to deal with suspected cross-contamination and a sequencing artifact. For each public chain, a later analysis derived a clonal expansion index from normalized ranks of inferred template counts within each repertoire. In a later analysis, generation probabilities were computed with a VDJ recombination model fitted to out-of-frame rearrangements, and the resulting probabilities were checked against IGoR. In a later analysis, hypergeometric tests were used to score TCR-TCR, TCR-HLA and TCR-CMV co-occurrence, with a repertoire-size bias correction applied to TCR pairs. To estimate false discovery rates, a later analysis permuted the HLA or CMV assignments 20 times. A later analysis grouped co-occurring TCRs with DBSCAN, adding TCRdist sequence similarity when clustering within HLA-allele-positive subsets. Repertoires with fewer than 30,000 or more than 120,000 public chains were left out of co-occurrence clustering, as were four to six repertoires with anomalous nucleotide sharing. TCRdb's version of the immuneACCESS table is confined to in-frame rearrangements and falls short of the full clone set. An unresolved V gene accounts for under half of the shortfall where checked; the remainder is of unknown origin. V, J and clone size are those of that table, while D and trimming were read from the DNA. Present in this sample are about 120,000 clones, about four fifths of which were seen just once. The ten largest clones capture around 1.4% of the sample.

Study-level results and caveats: Compared with the roughly 710-donor mean, donors in an Asian-associated ancestry cluster had fewer N-insertions in productive TCRs, according to a later genetic analysis. Some IMGT-functional V segments, including TRBV6-2 and TRBV6-3, could not be distinguished by the 87-base-pair reads and were therefore excluded. CMV serostatus was the only immune exposure information available for the cohort. Assigning TCR associations to individual alleles was difficult when HLA alleles, especially DR and DQ, strongly co-occurred. Presence/absence analyses assumed roughly uniform sequencing depth across donors, an assumption that may not hold. In a later genetic analysis, a missense DCLRE1C variant was associated with V-gene and J-gene trimming of TCR beta chains, and the association was replicated in an independent cohort. It was suggested by the authors that the approach could potentially be generalized to other disease states and immunological phenotypes. In a later analysis, TCR association rates were found to vary across HLA loci, with the most associated TCRs seen for DRB1 alleles and the fewest for HLA-C alleles. The study listed 150 to 200 TCR beta chains as associated with cytomegalovirus. In an earlier analysis of around 500 of the donors, most TCR beta V segments appeared in productive rearrangements about 90% or about 30% of the time, broadly matching IMGT annotations. Several of the top co-occurrence clusters appeared to be linked to parvovirus B19, influenza, CMV and Epstein-Barr virus, according to a later analysis. Correlated functional status among segregating V segments might be attributable to linkage disequilibrium, but an unknown experimental factor could not be ruled out. At a false discovery rate of 0.05, a later analysis linked 15,000 to 20,000 TCR beta sequences to specific HLA alleles. A cluster of highly shared sequence variants was judged likely to represent a technical artifact of the sequencing pipeline. A few of the identified cytomegalovirus-associated TCR beta chains were confirmed in vitro to be specific for cytomegalovirus antigens. The earlier analysis of about 600 of the donors excluded some 16 rarely observed V segments, including chromosome 9 orphons, because counts were too low. A later analysis found that HLA-associated TCR beta chains were more clonally expanded and had lower generation probabilities than equally common non-associated chains. Most TCR sequences were seen in very few donors, while some public TCRs were found in many individuals. The classifier was reported to diagnose cytomegalovirus status with high specificity and sensitivity in both the original and validation cohorts. A later analysis found that most CMV-associated TCR beta chains appeared HLA-restricted, with HLA associations seemingly driven largely by CMV exposure. Because HLA typing was missing for some donors at each locus, association tests included only the typed subset. This cohort had only TCR beta chains sequenced, and the lack of alpha or paired-chain data limited which features could be detected. A further reported finding was that TCR beta sequences accurately predicted the HLA-A and HLA-B alleles for most subjects in the first cohort.

Sequencing used PBMCs. Rearrangement joined TRBV7-9 to TRBJ1-2; the D gene remains uncertain. This receptor was identified in a woman between 18 and 29 years old in good health and CMV-seronegative. For the CDR3, the sequence is CASSLLLRLPGYTF. The DNA is as follows: TGTGCCAGCAGCTTATTATTACGACTCCCTGGCTACACCTTC.